This is a list of T cell receptor beta chains from one sample in a study of T cells after yellow fever vaccination. TCRdb fed the 5' RACE reads into MiXCR, producing one record per CDR3 protein. The sample has about 150,000 distinct CDR3 sequences, roughly 6.4% seen once. The sequences come from CD4+ T cells sorted from PBMCs, collected on the day of the first yellow fever vaccination. These receptors were collected from a man aged 18 to 30 who received the YFV17D yellow fever vaccine. The CDR3 runs from the conserved cysteine through the conserved F or W. The order of the fields is V gene, J gene, D gene, CDR3 protein. A D gene is named only where the DNA matches it firmly.

V gene: TRBV20-1
J gene: TRBJ1-5
D gene: TRBD1
CDR3 protein: CSAAQGAGQPQHF

V gene: TRBV5-1
J gene: TRBJ1-2
D gene: .
CDR3 protein: CASSLQRGRGYTF

V gene: TRBV19
J gene: TRBJ1-6
D gene: .
CDR3 protein: CASKFGQYNSPLHF

V gene: TRBV11-2
J gene: TRBJ2-3
D gene: .
CDR3 protein: CASSLYPRTSTDTQYF

V gene: TRBV7-9
J gene: TRBJ1-2
D gene: .
CDR3 protein: CASSFRAPANYGYTF

V gene: TRBV7-2
J gene: TRBJ2-7
D gene: TRBD1
CDR3 protein: CASSWSGTGSYEQYF

V gene: TRBV28
J gene: TRBJ1-5
D gene: .
CDR3 protein: CASSFWEYGNQPQHF

V gene: TRBV7-2
J gene: TRBJ2-1
D gene: .
CDR3 protein: CASSLRRGTYNEQFF

V gene: TRBV12-3/TRBV12-4
J gene: TRBJ1-4
D gene: TRBD1
CDR3 protein: CASSPGDRGFEKLFF

V gene: TRBV7-6
J gene: TRBJ2-3
D gene: TRBD2
CDR3 protein: CASSLLGGGETVTQYF

V gene: TRBV1
J gene: TRBJ1-2
D gene: .
CDR3 protein: CTSSQDGGEHYGYTF

V gene: TRBV12-3/TRBV12-4
J gene: TRBJ2-7
D gene: .
CDR3 protein: CASSLMDGRSYEQYF

V gene: TRBV5-1
J gene: TRBJ2-1
D gene: .
CDR3 protein: CASSLAQGKNEQFF

V gene: TRBV10-3
J gene: TRBJ1-4
D gene: .
CDR3 protein: CAIGSTTNEKLFF

V gene: TRBV5-5
J gene: TRBJ2-1
D gene: .
CDR3 protein: CASSSRHPPDEQFF

V gene: TRBV12-3/TRBV12-4
J gene: TRBJ2-3
D gene: .
CDR3 protein: CASNSPWGDTQYF

V gene: TRBV4-3
J gene: TRBJ1-2
D gene: .
CDR3 protein: CASSQESTVYGYTF

V gene: TRBV12-5
J gene: TRBJ1-3
D gene: .
CDR3 protein: CASGFGVSGNTIYF

V gene: TRBV10-3
J gene: TRBJ2-2
D gene: .
CDR3 protein: CAIGDVTGELFF

V gene: TRBV2
J gene: TRBJ1-6
D gene: TRBD1
CDR3 protein: CASKGTGGSPLHF

V gene: TRBV6-2/TRBV6-3
J gene: TRBJ2-2
D gene: .
CDR3 protein: CASSPPRGVATGELFF

V gene: TRBV4-3
J gene: TRBJ1-3
D gene: TRBD1
CDR3 protein: CASSRVTGTGNTIYF

V gene: TRBV7-8
J gene: TRBJ2-6
D gene: .
CDR3 protein: CASSTRGRLAGANVLTF

V gene: TRBV5-1
J gene: TRBJ2-1
D gene: TRBD2
CDR3 protein: CASSSGTNYNEQFF

V gene: TRBV5-5
J gene: TRBJ2-1
D gene: TRBD1
CDR3 protein: CASSFGQGAYNEQFF

V gene: TRBV12-5
J gene: TRBJ1-2
D gene: .
CDR3 protein: CASGQDFPYGYTF

V gene: TRBV20-1
J gene: TRBJ1-1
D gene: .
CDR3 protein: CSAMDPATNTEAFF

V gene: TRBV20-1
J gene: TRBJ2-1
D gene: TRBD2
CDR3 protein: CSAPPGGTSYNEQFF

V gene: TRBV5-5
J gene: TRBJ1-1
D gene: .
CDR3 protein: CASSFFHAGLNTEAFF

V gene: TRBV7-9
J gene: TRBJ1-1
D gene: .
CDR3 protein: CASSLGRLNTEAFF

V gene: TRBV12-3/TRBV12-4
J gene: TRBJ2-4
D gene: .
CDR3 protein: CASSLGERDIQYF

V gene: TRBV9
J gene: TRBJ2-3
D gene: TRBD2
CDR3 protein: CASSSGLGMLDTQYF

V gene: TRBV9
J gene: TRBJ2-2
D gene: .
CDR3 protein: CASSIASRPGELFF

V gene: TRBV10-3
J gene: TRBJ1-4
D gene: .
CDR3 protein: CASRSGEQNEKLFF

V gene: TRBV6-2/TRBV6-3
J gene: TRBJ1-2
D gene: .
CDR3 protein: CASRGDGRYTF

V gene: TRBV4-1
J gene: TRBJ2-2
D gene: .
CDR3 protein: CASSQLGGRTGELFF

V gene: TRBV7-2
J gene: TRBJ1-2
D gene: .
CDR3 protein: CASSFQTGIYGYTF

V gene: TRBV5-1
J gene: TRBJ2-1
D gene: .
CDR3 protein: CASSLTVGTYNEQFF

V gene: TRBV12-3/TRBV12-4
J gene: TRBJ1-2
D gene: TRBD1
CDR3 protein: CASSRDRGRGGYTF

V gene: TRBV3-1
J gene: TRBJ2-3
D gene: TRBD2
CDR3 protein: CASSQGLAGVQDTQYF

V gene: TRBV7-6
J gene: TRBJ2-5
D gene: TRBD2
CDR3 protein: CASSLGVVGGRGEETQYF

V gene: TRBV15
J gene: TRBJ1-2
D gene: .
CDR3 protein: CATSRDGPVYGYTF

V gene: TRBV6-6
J gene: TRBJ1-5
D gene: .
CDR3 protein: CASSTPTGAQHF

V gene: TRBV19
J gene: TRBJ2-6
D gene: .
CDR3 protein: CASRQMSSGANVLTF

V gene: TRBV30
J gene: TRBJ2-7
D gene: .
CDR3 protein: CAWSVNRNRDNEQYF

V gene: TRBV6-1
J gene: TRBJ2-3
D gene: .
CDR3 protein: CASRSGRGGSTDTQYF

V gene: TRBV12-3/TRBV12-4
J gene: TRBJ2-4
D gene: .
CDR3 protein: CASSFLAKNIQYF

V gene: TRBV5-1
J gene: TRBJ2-3
D gene: TRBD2
CDR3 protein: CASSLIGRVTDTQYF

V gene: TRBV18
J gene: TRBJ2-1
D gene: .
CDR3 protein: CASSEDQGLPFF

V gene: TRBV7-9
J gene: TRBJ2-1
D gene: .
CDR3 protein: CASSLAQDEQFF

V gene: TRBV5-1
J gene: TRBJ2-3
D gene: .
CDR3 protein: CASSLVGGPTKDTQYF

V gene: TRBV9
J gene: TRBJ2-2
D gene: .
CDR3 protein: CASSVMGSLGIGELFF